Given below is one T cell receptor (beta chain) in context. What antigen it recognizes has not been identified. No much larger clone is present one base from it, and per-base qualities are unavailable. This entry comes from a study of blood T cell repertoires in COVID-19 (dated by TCRdb to 2018 to 2021). Concerning the study at large: Samples covering the acute and convalescent phases of COVID-19 were provided by collaborators in the United States, Italy and Spain. The repertoires were made available in a free public database intended to serve as a resource for research on the immune response to SARS-CoV-2. Samples were obtained from the ongoing ImmuneRACE study (first 160 participants) and from some 1,300 subjects provided by 6 global collaborators. Deeply sampled blood TCRbeta repertoires from subjects exposed to, actively infected with, or recovered from COVID-19 were included in the dataset. Where available, HLA class I and class II types were obtained from metadata supplied by the sample provider rather than from assay-based typing. The material from the prospective study consisted of cDNA or gDNA derived from T cells, B-cell-depleted T cells, or PBMCs. A de-identified subject ID, COVID-19 status, age in years and sex were almost always included in the sample metadata.

Overall study results and their limits: Clinical and demographic metadata were provided uncurated, with the amount varying by source and participant.

TCRbeta CDR3 regions were amplified from genomic DNA by means of the immunoSEQ Assay, a bias-controlled multiplex PCR. In the source study's methods: Within the assay, amplification of reference gene primers was used to estimate how many nucleated cells each sample contained. Sequence reads were collapsed and filtered to measure the absolute abundance of every unique TCRbeta CDR3 rearrangement. Productive Simpson clonality was computed per sample as the square root of Simpson's diversity index over productive rearrangements. The table comes from immuneACCESS by way of TCRdb, which keeps in-frame sequences with V and J called. Part of the clones is missing from these tables; in studies checked, under half for an unresolved V gene and the rest for unknown reasons. That table is the source of V, J and clone size, and D and trimming were worked out from the DNA. The sample table contains around 170,000 clones; only one count was recorded for about 90% of them. Roughly 7.3% of the sample comes from the top ten.

In the prospective study, participants were about 18 to 89 years old, resided in about two dozen geographic areas of the United States, and were enrolled through a virtual design. Cohort assignment in the prospective study relied on participant-reported clinical history from a screening survey and a study questionnaire. For ImmuneRACE Cohort 3, a participant was defined as recovered based on two consecutive negative NP/OP PCR tests, clearance by a healthcare professional, or resolution of symptoms. In the prospective study, mobile phlebotomists collected whole blood, serum and a nasopharyngeal or oropharyngeal swab from each participant. Over an approximately two-month period, participants in the prospective study had the option of providing additional blood draws and questionnaires. Blood samples from the prospective study were shipped frozen or at room temperature prior to DNA extraction. From cysteine to phenylalanine, the CDR3 is 18 amino acids long. The CDR3 DNA has 54 bases and is translated from base 1. V was cut back by 1 base and J by 1 base, leaving a gap of 17 bases between them. Via the germline V gene, CDR1 is LGHNA and CDR2 YNFKEQ.

Recombination linked TRBV4-2 to TRBJ2-4, with TRBD2 tentatively as D gene (6 bases match). Material for sequencing was PBMCs or T cells enriched from blood (not recorded which). The sequence derives from a woman between 50 and 59 years old who had recovered from COVID-19. The CDR3 protein sequence reads: CASSQATRGAGAKNIQYF. In nucleotides, the sequence is TGTGCCAGCAGCCAAGCCACTAGAGGGGCGGGGGCCAAAAACATTCAGTACTTC.